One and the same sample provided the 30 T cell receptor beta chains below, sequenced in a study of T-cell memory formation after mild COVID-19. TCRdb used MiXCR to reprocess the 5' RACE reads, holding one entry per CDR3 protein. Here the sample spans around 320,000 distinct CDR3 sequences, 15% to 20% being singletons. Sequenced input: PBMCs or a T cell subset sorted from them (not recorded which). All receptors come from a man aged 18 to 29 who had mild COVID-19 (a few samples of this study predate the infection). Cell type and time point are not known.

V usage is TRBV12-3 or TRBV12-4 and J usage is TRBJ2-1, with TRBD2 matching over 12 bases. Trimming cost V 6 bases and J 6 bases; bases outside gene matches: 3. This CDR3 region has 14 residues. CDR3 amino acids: CASRRLAGVNEQFF. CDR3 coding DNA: TGTGCCAGCAGAAGACTAGCGGGGGTCAATGAGCAGTTCTTC.

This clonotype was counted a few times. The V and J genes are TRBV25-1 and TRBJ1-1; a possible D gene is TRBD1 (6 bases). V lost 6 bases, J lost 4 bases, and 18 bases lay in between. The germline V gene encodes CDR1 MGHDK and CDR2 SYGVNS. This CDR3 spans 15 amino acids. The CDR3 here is CASRSSGDSVTEAFF. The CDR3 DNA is TGTGCCAGCAGATCCTCAGGGGATTCGGTCACTGAAGCTTTCTTT.

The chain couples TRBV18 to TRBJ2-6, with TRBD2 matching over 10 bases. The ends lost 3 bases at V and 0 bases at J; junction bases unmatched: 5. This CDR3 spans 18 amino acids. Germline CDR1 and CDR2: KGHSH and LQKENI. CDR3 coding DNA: TGTGCCAGCTCACCCCTTAGCGGGGGGAACTCTGGGGCCAACGTCCTGACTTTC. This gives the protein CASSPLSGGNSGANVLTF.

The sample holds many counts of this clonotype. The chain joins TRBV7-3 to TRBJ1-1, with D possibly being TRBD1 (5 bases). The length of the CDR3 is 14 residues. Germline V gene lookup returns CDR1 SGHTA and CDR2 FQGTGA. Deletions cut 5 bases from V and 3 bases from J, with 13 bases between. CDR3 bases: TGTGCCAGCAGCCCCGGTGGGGGATACACTGAAGCTTTCTTT. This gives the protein CASSPGGGYTEAFF.

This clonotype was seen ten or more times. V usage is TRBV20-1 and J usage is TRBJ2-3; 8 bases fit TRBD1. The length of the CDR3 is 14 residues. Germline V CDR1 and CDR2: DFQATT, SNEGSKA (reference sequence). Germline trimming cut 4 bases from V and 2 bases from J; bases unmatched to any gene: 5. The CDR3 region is CSAKGTGHTDTQYF. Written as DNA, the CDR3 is TGCAGTGCTAAGGGGACAGGCCACACAGATACGCAGTATTTT.

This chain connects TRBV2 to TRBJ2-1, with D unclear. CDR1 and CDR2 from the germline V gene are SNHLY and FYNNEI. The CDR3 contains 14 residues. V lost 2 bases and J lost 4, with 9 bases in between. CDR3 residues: CASSEMSGYNEQFF. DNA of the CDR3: TGTGCCAGCAGTGAAATGAGTGGATACAATGAGCAGTTCTTC.

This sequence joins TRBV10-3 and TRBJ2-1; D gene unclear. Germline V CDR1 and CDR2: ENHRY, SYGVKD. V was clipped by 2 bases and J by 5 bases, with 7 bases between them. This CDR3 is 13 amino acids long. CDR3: CAISERENNEQFF. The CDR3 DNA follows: TGTGCCATCAGTGAGCGCGAGAACAATGAGCAGTTCTTC.

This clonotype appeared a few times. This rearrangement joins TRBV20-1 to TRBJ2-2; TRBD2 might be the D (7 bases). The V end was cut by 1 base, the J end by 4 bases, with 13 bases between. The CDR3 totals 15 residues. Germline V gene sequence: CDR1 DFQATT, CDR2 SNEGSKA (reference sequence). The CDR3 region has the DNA TGCAGTGCTAGAGTGGGGAGGGGGGCCACCGGGGAGCTGTTTTTT. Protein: CSARVGRGATGELFF.

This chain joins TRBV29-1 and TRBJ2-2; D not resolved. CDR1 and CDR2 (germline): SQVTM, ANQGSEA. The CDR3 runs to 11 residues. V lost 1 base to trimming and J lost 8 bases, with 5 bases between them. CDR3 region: CSVEGLGELFF. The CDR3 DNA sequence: TGCAGCGTTGAAGGCCTGGGGGAGCTGTTTTTT.

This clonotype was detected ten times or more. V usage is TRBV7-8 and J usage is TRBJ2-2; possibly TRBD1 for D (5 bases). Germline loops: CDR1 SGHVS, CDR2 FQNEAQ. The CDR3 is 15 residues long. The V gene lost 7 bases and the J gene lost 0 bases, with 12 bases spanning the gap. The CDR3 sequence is CASTDDRSNTGELFF. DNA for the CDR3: TGTGCCAGCACCGACGACAGATCGAACACCGGGGAGCTGTTTTTT. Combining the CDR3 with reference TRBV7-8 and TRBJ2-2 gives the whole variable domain GAGVSQSPRYKVAKRGQDVALRCDPISGHVSLFWYQQALGQGPEFLTYFQNEAQLDKSGLPSDRFFAERPEGSVSTLKIQRTQQEDSAVYLCASTDDRSNTGELFFGEGSRLTVL.

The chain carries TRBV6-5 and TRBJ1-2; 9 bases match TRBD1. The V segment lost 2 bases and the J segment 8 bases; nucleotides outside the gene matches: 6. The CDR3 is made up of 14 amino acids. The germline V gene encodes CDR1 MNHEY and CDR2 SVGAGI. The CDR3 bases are TGTGCCAGCAGTTACAGTACAGGGGGCGAAGGCTACACCTTC. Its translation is CASSYSTGGEGYTF.

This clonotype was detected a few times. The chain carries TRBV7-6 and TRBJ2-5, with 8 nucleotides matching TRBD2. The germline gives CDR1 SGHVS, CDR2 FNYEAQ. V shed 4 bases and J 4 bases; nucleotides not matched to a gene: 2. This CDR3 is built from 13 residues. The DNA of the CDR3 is TGTGCCAGCAGCTCGGGGGGGCCAGAGACCCAGTACTTC. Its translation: CASSSGGPETQYF.

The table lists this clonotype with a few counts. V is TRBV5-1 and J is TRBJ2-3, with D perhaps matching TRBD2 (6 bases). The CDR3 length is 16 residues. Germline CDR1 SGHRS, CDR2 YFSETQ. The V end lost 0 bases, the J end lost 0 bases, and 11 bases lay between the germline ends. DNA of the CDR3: TGCGCCAGCAGCTTGGCGCGGGGAACTAGCACAGATACGCAGTATTTT. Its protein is CASSLARGTSTDTQYF.

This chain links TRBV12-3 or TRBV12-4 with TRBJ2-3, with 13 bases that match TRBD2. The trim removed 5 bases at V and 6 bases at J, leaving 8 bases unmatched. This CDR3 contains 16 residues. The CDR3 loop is CASSPRLAGGEDTQYF. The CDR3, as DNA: TGTGCCAGCAGTCCCAGACTAGCGGGGGGCGAGGATACGCAGTATTTT.

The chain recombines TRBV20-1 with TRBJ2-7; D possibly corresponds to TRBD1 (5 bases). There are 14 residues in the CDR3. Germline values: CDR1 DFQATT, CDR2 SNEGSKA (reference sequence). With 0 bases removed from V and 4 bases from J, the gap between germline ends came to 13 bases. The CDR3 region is CSARDDSNTYEQYV. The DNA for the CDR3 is TGCAGTGCTAGAGACGACAGTAACACTTACGAGCAGTACGTC.

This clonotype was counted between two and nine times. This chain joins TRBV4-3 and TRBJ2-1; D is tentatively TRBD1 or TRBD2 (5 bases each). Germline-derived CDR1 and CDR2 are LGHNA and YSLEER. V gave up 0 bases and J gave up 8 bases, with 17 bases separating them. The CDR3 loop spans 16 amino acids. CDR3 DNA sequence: TGCGCCAGCAGCCAAGATCCTACGGGACCGTACGATGAGCAGTTCTTC. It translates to CASSQDPTGPYDEQFF.

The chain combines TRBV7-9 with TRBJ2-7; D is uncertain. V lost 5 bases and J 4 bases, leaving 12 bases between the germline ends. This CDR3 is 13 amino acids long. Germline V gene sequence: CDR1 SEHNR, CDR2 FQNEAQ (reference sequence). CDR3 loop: CASSPGFSYEQYF. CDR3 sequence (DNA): TGTGCCAGCAGCCCGGGTTTCAGTTACGAGCAGTACTTC.

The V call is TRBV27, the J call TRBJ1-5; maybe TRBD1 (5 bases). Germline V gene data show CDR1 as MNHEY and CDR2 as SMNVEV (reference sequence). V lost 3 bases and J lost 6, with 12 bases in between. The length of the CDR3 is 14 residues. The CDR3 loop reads CASSLVRVGQPQHF. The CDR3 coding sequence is TGTGCCAGCAGTTTGGTCAGGGTAGGTCAGCCCCAGCATTTT.

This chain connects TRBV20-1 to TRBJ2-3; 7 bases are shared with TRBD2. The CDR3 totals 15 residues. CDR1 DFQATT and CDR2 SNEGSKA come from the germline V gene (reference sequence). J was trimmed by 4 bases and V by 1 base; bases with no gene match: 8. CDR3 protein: CSARVASGSPDTQYF. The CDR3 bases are TGCAGTGCTAGAGTGGCTAGCGGAAGCCCAGATACGCAGTATTTT.

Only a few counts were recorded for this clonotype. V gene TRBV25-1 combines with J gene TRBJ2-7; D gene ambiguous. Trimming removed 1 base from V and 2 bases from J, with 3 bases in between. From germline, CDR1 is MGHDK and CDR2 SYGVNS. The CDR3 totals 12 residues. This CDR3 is CASSESTYEQYF. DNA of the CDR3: TGTGCCAGCAGTGAATCTACCTACGAGCAGTACTTC.

The CDR3 sequence: CASSPLVGSGEQYF. The DNA for the CDR3 is TGCGCCAGCAGCCCCCTTGTAGGATCGGGCGAGCAGTACTTC. The genes are TRBV5-1 and TRBJ2-7, with no clear D. The CDR3 consists of 14 residues. V lost 4 bases and J 6 bases, leaving 17 bases between the germline ends. CDR1 SGHRS and CDR2 YFSETQ come from the germline V gene. The full variable domain, in which reference TRBV5-1 and TRBJ2-7 provide the parts outside the CDR3, is KAGVTQTPRYLIKTRGQQVTLSCSPISGHRSVSWYQQTPGQGLQFLFEYFSETQRNKGNFPGRFSGRQFSNSRSEMNVSTLELGDSALYLCASSPLVGSGEQYFGPGTRLTVT.

CDR3 bases: TGCGCCAGCAGCTTGGGGGATTCGCCTGGAAACACCATATATTTT. Translation: CASSLGDSPGNTIYF. The chain is built from TRBV5-1 and TRBJ1-3; D call uncertain. V was pared by 0 bases and J by 2 bases, with 9 bases between. Germline V gene data show CDR1 as SGHRS and CDR2 as YFSETQ. The CDR3 is 15 residues long. Full variable domain (outside the CDR3, taken from reference TRBV5-1 and TRBJ1-3): KAGVTQTPRYLIKTRGQQVTLSCSPISGHRSVSWYQQTPGQGLQFLFEYFSETQRNKGNFPGRFSGRQFSNSRSEMNVSTLELGDSALYLCASSLGDSPGNTIYFGEGSWLTVV.

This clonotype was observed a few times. The CDR3 sequence: CASSVGAGGAGELFF. CDR3 bases: TGTGCCAGCAGCGTTGGGGCTGGGGGCGCCGGGGAGCTGTTTTTT. V is TRBV9 and J is TRBJ2-2; maybe TRBD1 (6 bases). V was trimmed by 2 bases and J by 6 bases, leaving 14 bases between them. This CDR3 has 15 residues. The germline gives CDR1 SGDLS, CDR2 YYNGEE.

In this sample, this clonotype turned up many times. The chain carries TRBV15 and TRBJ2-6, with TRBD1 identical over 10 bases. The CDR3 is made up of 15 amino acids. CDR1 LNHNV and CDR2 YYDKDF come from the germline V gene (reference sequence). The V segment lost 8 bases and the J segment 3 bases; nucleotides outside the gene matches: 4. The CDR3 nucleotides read TGTGCCACCGCGACAGGGGGCCGTGGGGCCAACGTCCTGACTTTC. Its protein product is CATATGGRGANVLTF.

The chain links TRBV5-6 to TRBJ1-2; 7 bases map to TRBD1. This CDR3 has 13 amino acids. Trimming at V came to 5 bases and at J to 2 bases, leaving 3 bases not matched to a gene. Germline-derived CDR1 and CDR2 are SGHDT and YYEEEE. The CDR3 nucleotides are TGTGCCAGCAGGAGGACAGGAAACTATGGCTACACCTTC. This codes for CASRRTGNYGYTF. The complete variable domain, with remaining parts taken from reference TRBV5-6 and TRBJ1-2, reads DAGVTQSPTHLIKTRGQQVTLRCSPKSGHDTVSWYQQALGQGPQFIFQYYEEEERQRGNFPDRFSGHQFPNYSSELNVNALLLGDSALYLCASRRTGNYGYTFGSGTRLTVV.

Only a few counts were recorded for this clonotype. CDR3 in amino acids: CASRPGAGANVLTF. The CDR3 nucleotides are TGTGCCAGCAGGCCAGGGGCCGGGGCCAACGTCCTGACTTTC. J is TRBJ2-6 and V is TRBV6-2 or TRBV6-3; tentatively, D is TRBD1 (6 bases). Germline V lookup: CDR1 MNHEY, CDR2 SVGEGT. The CDR3 runs to 14 residues. V was pared by 6 bases and J by 4 bases, with 10 bases between.

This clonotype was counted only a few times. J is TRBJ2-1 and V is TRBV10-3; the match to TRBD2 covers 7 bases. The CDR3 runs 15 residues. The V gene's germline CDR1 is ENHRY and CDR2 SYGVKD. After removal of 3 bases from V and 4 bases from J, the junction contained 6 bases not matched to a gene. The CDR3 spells CAISEAGPRYNEQFF. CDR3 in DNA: TGTGCCATCAGTGAAGCGGGGCCCCGTTACAATGAGCAGTTCTTC.

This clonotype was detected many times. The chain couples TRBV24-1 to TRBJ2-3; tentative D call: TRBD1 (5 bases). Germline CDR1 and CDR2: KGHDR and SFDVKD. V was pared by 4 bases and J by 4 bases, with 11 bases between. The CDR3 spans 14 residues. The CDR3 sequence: CATSDPSGPDTQYF. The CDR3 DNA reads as TGTGCCACCAGTGACCCTTCAGGGCCAGATACGCAGTATTTT.

CDR3 sequence (DNA): TGCAGTGCTCCTACCCGTGAGTTCTATGGCTACACCTTC. This translates into CSAPTREFYGYTF. V is TRBV20-1 and J is TRBJ1-2; the D is unclear. Germline values: CDR1 DFQATT, CDR2 SNEGSKA (reference sequence). The CDR3 has 13 residues. The V end was cut by 5 bases, the J end by 4 bases, with 14 bases between.

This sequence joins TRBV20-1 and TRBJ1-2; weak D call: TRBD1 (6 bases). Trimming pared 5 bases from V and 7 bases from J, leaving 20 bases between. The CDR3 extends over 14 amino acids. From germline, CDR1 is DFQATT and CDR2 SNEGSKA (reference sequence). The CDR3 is CSAPLGGPAPGYTF. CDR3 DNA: TGCAGTGCTCCTCTTGGGGGGCCGGCCCCTGGCTACACCTTC.